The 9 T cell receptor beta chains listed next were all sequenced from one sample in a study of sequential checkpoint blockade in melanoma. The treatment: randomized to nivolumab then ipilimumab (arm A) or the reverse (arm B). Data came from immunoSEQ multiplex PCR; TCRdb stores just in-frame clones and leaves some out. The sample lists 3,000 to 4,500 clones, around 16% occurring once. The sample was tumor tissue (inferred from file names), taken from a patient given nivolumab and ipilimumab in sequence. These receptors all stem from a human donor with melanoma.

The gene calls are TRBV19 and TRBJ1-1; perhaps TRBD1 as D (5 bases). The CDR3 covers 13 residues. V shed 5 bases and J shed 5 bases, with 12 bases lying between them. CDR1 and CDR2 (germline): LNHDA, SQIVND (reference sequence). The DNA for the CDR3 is TGTGCCAGTAGTGGCAGGGCTGCTACTGAAGCTTTCTTT. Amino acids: CASSGRAATEAFF.

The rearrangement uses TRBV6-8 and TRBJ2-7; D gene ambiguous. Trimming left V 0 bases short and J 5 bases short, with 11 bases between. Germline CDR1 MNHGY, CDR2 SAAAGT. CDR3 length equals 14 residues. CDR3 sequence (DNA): TGTGCCAGCAGTTACTCGATCACGAGGAACGAGCAGTACTTC. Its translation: CASSYSITRNEQYF.

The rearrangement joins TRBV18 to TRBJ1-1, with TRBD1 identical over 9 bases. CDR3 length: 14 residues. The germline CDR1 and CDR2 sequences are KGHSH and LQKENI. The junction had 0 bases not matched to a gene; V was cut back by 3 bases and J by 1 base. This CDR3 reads CASSPGQGNTEAFF. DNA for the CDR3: TGTGCCAGCTCACCGGGACAGGGGAACACTGAAGCTTTCTTT.

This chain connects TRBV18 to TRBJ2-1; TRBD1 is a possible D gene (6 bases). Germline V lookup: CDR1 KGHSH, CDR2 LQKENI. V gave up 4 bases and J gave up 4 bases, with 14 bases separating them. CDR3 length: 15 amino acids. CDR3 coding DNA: TGTGCCAGCTCACTGAGTCAGGGGCGTTACAATGAGCAGTTCTTC. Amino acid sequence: CASSLSQGRYNEQFF.

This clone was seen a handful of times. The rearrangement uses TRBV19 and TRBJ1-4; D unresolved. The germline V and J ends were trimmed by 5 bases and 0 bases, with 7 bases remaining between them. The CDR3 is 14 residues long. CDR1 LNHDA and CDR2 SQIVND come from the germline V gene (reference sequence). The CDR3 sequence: CASSLWSTNEKLFF. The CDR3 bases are TGTGCCAGTAGTCTGTGGTCAACTAATGAAAAACTGTTTTTT.

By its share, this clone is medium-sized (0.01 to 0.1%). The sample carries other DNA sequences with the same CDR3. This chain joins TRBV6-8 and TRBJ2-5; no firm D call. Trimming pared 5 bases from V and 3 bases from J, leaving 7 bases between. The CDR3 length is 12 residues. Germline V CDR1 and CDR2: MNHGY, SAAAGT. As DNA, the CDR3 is TGTGCCAGCAGTCCCGGTGAAGAGACCCAGTACTTC. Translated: CASSPGEETQYF.

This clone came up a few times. The CDR3 loop is CASSRTRDSYNEQFF. In nucleotides, the CDR3 is TGCGCCAGCAGCCGAACTCGTGACAGCTACAATGAGCAGTTCTTC. This chain links TRBV23-1 with TRBJ2-1, with TRBD1 as a possible D gene (5 bases). TRBV23-1 is identified as an open reading frame with a role that is uncertain. With 6 bases removed from V and 3 bases from J, the gap between germline ends came to 15 bases. The CDR3 totals 15 residues.

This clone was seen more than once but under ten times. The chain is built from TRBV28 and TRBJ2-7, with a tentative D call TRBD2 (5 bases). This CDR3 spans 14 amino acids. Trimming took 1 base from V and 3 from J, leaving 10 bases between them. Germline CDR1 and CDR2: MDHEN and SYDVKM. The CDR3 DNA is TGTGCCAGCAGTTTATCGCAGGCGGGCTACGAGCAGTACTTC. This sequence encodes CASSLSQAGYEQYF.

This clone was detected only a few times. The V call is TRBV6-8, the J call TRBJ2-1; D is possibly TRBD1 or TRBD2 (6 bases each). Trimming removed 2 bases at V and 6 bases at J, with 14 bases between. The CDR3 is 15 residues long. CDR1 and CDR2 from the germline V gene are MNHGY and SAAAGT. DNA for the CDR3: TGTGCCAGCAGTTACCAGGGGCCGGGGGCCAATGAGCAGTTCTTC. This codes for CASSYQGPGANEQFF.